What follows are 2 T cell receptor beta chains derived from one specimen sequenced in a study of neurological immune-mediated disorders. In TCRdb, the 5' RACE reads were re-called with MiXCR into one record per CDR3 protein. The data show 15,000 to 20,000 distinct CDR3 sequences, approximately 11% seen once. Sample: CD8+ T cells from blood. These TCRs come from a woman aged 45-65 years in good health.

This clonotype was found many times. This chain connects TRBV19 to TRBJ2-6; D is unresolved. V was shortened by 8 bases and J by 0 bases, with 8 bases between the two germline ends. The CDR3 contains 14 residues. The germline CDR1 and CDR2 sequences are LNHDA and SQIVND (reference sequence). The CDR3 region is CASDESSGANVLTF. The CDR3 DNA reads TGTGCCAGTGACGAGAGCTCTGGGGCCAACGTCCTGACTTTC.

By its share, this clonotype is medium-sized (0.01 to 0.1%). CDR3 protein: CASSPHGYNTGELFF. CDR3 nucleotides: TGCGCCAGCAGCCCTCATGGTTACAACACCGGGGAGCTGTTTTTT. The chain uses TRBV4-3 and TRBJ2-2; no firm D call. Germline assignment: CDR1 LGHNA and CDR2 YSLEER. Trimming stripped 4 bases from V and 2 bases from J, with 11 bases between. The CDR3 runs 15 residues.